Here is one T cell receptor beta chain with its context. Its antigen is unidentified. This sample was included in a study of OX40 agonist ivuxolimab in advanced cancers. Study overall: Enrollees could have had prior anti-PD-1, anti-PD-L1 or anti-CTLA-4 therapy, which more than 30% had received.

Data came from immunoSEQ multiplex PCR; TCRdb stores just in-frame clones and leaves some out. The sample has 60,000 to 85,000 clones, 80% to 90% seen once. Study results and limitations: In the 0.1 to 3.0 mg/kg range, CD4+ and CD8+ blood T cells had expanded clonally by week 6. Certain nonresponding patients likewise had low normalized T-cell clonal expansion. The expanded peripheral T cells' antigen specificity was not determined.

The CDR3 has 15 amino acids. Germline loops: CDR1 KGHSH, CDR2 LQKENI. J was trimmed by 7 bases and V by 1 base; bases with no gene match: 7. The rearrangement uses TRBV18 and TRBJ2-7; 10 bases line up with TRBD2. Sample: CD4+ or CD8+ T cells sorted from blood, taken in a trial of the OX40 agonist ivuxolimab. The TCR originated in an adult with an advanced solid tumor such as melanoma, head and neck, liver or kidney cancer. This CDR3 is CASSPQKREGEEQYF. CDR3 DNA: TGTGCCAGCTCACCACAGAAGCGGGAGGGCGAAGAGCAGTACTTC.